The 19 T cell receptor beta chains in this list originate from one sample, sequenced in a study of regulatory T cells in long-lasting Graves disease. The time point: newly diagnosed GD, antithyroid drugs for less than 3 months. The authors made the TCR library using RNA they extracted from PBMCs. Combining iRepertoire HTBI primers with Arm-PCR of CDR3 regions, the authors built TCR beta libraries. A single record per CDR3 protein comes from TCRdb applying MiXCR to the multiplex PCR reads. The table includes roughly 500,000 distinct CDR3 sequences, approximately 15% detected once. This sample was shared with a second study, whose subject was T cells in Graves' hyperthyroidism and ophthalmopathy.

Here the sequenced sample was peripheral blood mononuclear cells (PBMCs), taken at new diagnosis, from a patient treated with antithyroid drugs. Receptors were obtained from a woman in her forties or fifties with Graves disease.

This clonotype was counted ten times or more. This rearrangement joins TRBV28 to TRBJ2-7, with D possibly matching TRBD2 (5 bases). In germline, CDR1 is MDHEN, CDR2 SYDVKM. The CDR3 has 13 amino acids. V gave up 6 bases and J gave up 4 bases, with 13 bases separating them. The CDR3 bases are TGTGCCAGCAGCCCCCGGGGATGGTACGAGCAGTACTTC. Its translation: CASSPRGWYEQYF. The full variable domain, its missing parts supplied by reference TRBV28 and TRBJ2-7, is DVKVTQSSRYLVKRTGEKVFLECVQDMDHENMFWYRQDPGLGLRLIYFSYDVKMKEKGDIPEGYSVSREKKERFSLILESASTNQTSMYLCASSPRGWYEQYFGPGTRLTVT.

This clonotype was recorded many times. The rearrangement uses TRBV28 and TRBJ1-2, with D tentatively TRBD1 (6 bases). This CDR3 has 15 amino acids. The V and J ends lost 4 bases and 4 bases respectively, with 16 bases between them. CDR1 and CDR2 from the germline V gene are MDHEN and SYDVKM. CDR3 nucleotides: TGTGCCAGCAGTTCACAGGATCCGACAGGCTATGGCTACACCTTC. Its translation is CASSSQDPTGYGYTF.

A few counts support this clonotype. The chain links TRBV12-3 or TRBV12-4 to TRBJ2-5; TRBD2 matches at 10 bases. The end of the DNA aligns better with TRBJ2-1, so the J call may be wrong. The CDR3 is 13 amino acids. The chain's CDR3 is CASKGLAGAEQFF. Written as DNA, the CDR3 is TGTGCCAGCAAGGGTCTAGCGGGAGCCGAGCAGTTCTTC.

This clonotype has at least ten counts. The chain has TRBV7-9 and TRBJ2-5; D not resolved. The V and J ends lost 1 base and 2 bases respectively, with 5 bases between them. CDR1 and CDR2 from the germline V gene are SEHNR and FQNEAQ (reference sequence). The length of the CDR3 is 13 residues. The CDR3 region has the DNA TGTGCCAGCAGCTTAGTTCCTCAAGAGACCCAGTACTTC. This translates into CASSLVPQETQYF.

A word on this clonotype: This may be a read error: a much more frequent sequence differs by one nucleotide. The V call is TRBV28, the J call TRBJ1-1; possible D gene TRBD1, 5 bases. This CDR3 is built from 14 residues. The germline V gene has CDR1 MDHEN and CDR2 SYDVKM. CDR3: CASSLYGTGSEASF. DNA of the CDR3: TGTGCCAGCAGTTTATATGGCACAGGCTCTGAAGCTTCCTTT.

This clonotype was seen many times. V gene TRBV12-3 or TRBV12-4 combines with J gene TRBJ2-1; no definite D call. V lost 2 bases to trimming and J lost 10 bases, with 9 bases between them. There are 12 residues in the CDR3. The CDR3 nucleotides read TGTGCCAGCAGTTTACAGCGTCTGGAGCAGTTCTTC. Encoded protein: CASSLQRLEQFF.

This clonotype was picked up many times. The rearrangement uses TRBV11-2 and TRBJ2-1; D may correspond to TRBD1 or TRBD2 (5 bases each). V gave up 4 bases and J gave up 4 bases, with 20 bases separating them. Germline V gene sequence: CDR1 SGHAT, CDR2 FQNNGV. The CDR3 is 17 amino acids. CDR3: CASSSPGTRWEYNEQFF. The CDR3 DNA reads as TGTGCCAGCAGCTCCCCTGGGACCCGTTGGGAGTACAATGAGCAGTTCTTC. Filled out from reference TRBV11-2 and TRBJ2-1, the complete variable domain reads EAGVAQSPRYKIIEKRQSVAFWCNPISGHATLYWYQQILGQGPKLLIQFQNNGVVDDSQLPKDRFSAERLKGVDSTLKIQPAKLEDSAVYLCASSSPGTRWEYNEQFFGPGTRLTVL.

This clonotype was seen ten or more times. This chain uses TRBV5-1 with TRBJ2-7; D ambiguous. The germline V and J ends were trimmed by 0 bases and 3 bases, with 10 bases remaining between them. This CDR3 has 14 residues. Germline-derived CDR1 and CDR2 are SGHRS and YFSETQ. In DNA, the CDR3 is TGCGCCAGCAGCTTGGCCGGACCAAACTACGAGCAGTACTTC. Its translation: CASSLAGPNYEQYF.

This clonotype was counted at least ten times. The chain recombines TRBV7-6 with TRBJ1-6; D gene ambiguous. V lost 5 bases to trimming and J lost 10 bases, with 18 bases between them. The CDR3 has 15 amino acids. Germline V gene lookup returns CDR1 SGHVS and CDR2 FNYEAQ. CDR3 nucleotides: TGTGCCAGCAGCCCCGAATCTTGGTTTGGGTCACCCCTCCACTTT. Its protein is CASSPESWFGSPLHF. The entire variable domain, with the rest obtained from reference TRBV7-6 and TRBJ1-6, is as follows: GAGVSQSPRYKVTKRGQDVALRCDPISGHVSLYWYRQALGQGPEFLTYFNYEAQQDKSGLPNDRFSAERPEGSISTLTIQRTEQRDSAMYRCASSPESWFGSPLHFGNGTRLTVT.

This clonotype was counted many times. V is TRBV7-9 and J is TRBJ2-7; 8 bases agree with TRBD2. Trimming cost V 3 bases and J 4 bases; bases outside gene matches: 14. The CDR3 is 17 residues long. Germline V gene data show CDR1 as SEHNR and CDR2 as FQNEAQ (reference sequence). CDR3 bases: TGTGCCAGCAGCTTCCCCGCTATGACTAGCGAGGTTTACGAGCAGTACTTC. Its translation is CASSFPAMTSEVYEQYF.

This clonotype has at least ten counts. A read error likely explains this, since a far larger clone differs by one base. The chain employs TRBV9 and TRBJ2-3; D perhaps matches TRBD2 (5 bases). The V end lost 0 bases, the J end lost 0 bases, and 5 bases lay between the germline ends. The CDR3 covers 14 residues. CDR1 SGDLS and CDR2 YYNGEE come from the germline V gene. CDR3 sequence: CASSVGGSTDTQYF. CDR3 nucleotide sequence: TGTGCCAGCAGCGTAGGCGGGAGCACAGATACGCAGTATTTT.

The table lists this clonotype with a few counts. V gene TRBV28 combines with J gene TRBJ2-6, with 8 bases fitting TRBD2. Germline CDR1 MDHEN, CDR2 SYDVKM. The ends lost 11 bases at V and 2 bases at J; junction bases unmatched: 2. This CDR3 is built from 13 residues. Here the CDR3 DNA reads TGTGCCTCGGGGGGGGCTGGGGCCAACGTCCTGACTTTC. It specifies CASGGAGANVLTF.

CDR3 sequence reads: CASSWGRGRSLNEQFF. CDR3 nucleotide sequence: TGTGCCAGTAGCTGGGGTCGTGGCAGATCTCTCAATGAGCAGTTCTTC. V usage is TRBV19 and J usage is TRBJ2-1; D is ambiguous. V lost 6 bases and J lost 6, with 21 bases in between. The CDR3 length is 16 residues. Per the germline V gene, CDR1 is LNHDA and CDR2 is SQIVND (reference sequence).

In this sample, this clonotype turned up many times. V gene TRBV24-1 combines with J gene TRBJ2-5, with 10 bases matching TRBD1. Germline V gene data show CDR1 as KGHDR and CDR2 as SFDVKD. This CDR3 has 16 amino acids. V trimming: 0 bases; J trimming: 7 bases; junction bases outside the gene matches: 7. In nucleotides, the CDR3 is TGTGCCACCAGTGATTTGCCCGGACAGGGGGGTGTGACCCAGTACTTC. This sequence encodes CATSDLPGQGGVTQYF.

The table lists this clonotype with many counts. V and J are TRBV3-1 and TRBJ2-5; the D gene is possibly TRBD2 (5 bases). Germline CDR1 and CDR2: LGHDT and YNNKEL (reference sequence). V lost 5 bases to trimming and J lost 4 bases, with 20 bases between them. The CDR3 totals 16 residues. CDR3 in amino acids: CASSIPSPEEGETQYF. For the CDR3, the DNA is TGTGCCAGCAGCATCCCCTCCCCGGAGGAAGGAGAGACCCAGTACTTC.

This clonotype was counted a few times. The V call is TRBV4-1, the J call TRBJ2-3, with a tentative D call TRBD1 (6 bases). This CDR3 is 16 amino acids long. Trimming shortened V by 1 base and J by 2 bases, and 13 bases separated the two germline ends. Germline lookup yields CDR1 MGHRA and CDR2 YSYEKL. CDR3 region: CASSQGLGQHTDTQYF. CDR3 nucleotides: TGCGCCAGCAGCCAAGGCCTAGGACAGCACACAGATACGCAGTATTTT.

This clonotype came up many times. The rearrangement uses TRBV20-1 and TRBJ2-3, with 8 bases matching TRBD2. Germline V gives CDR1 DFQATT, CDR2 SNEGSKA (reference sequence). The length of the CDR3 is 15 residues. The junction had 13 bases not matched to a gene; V was cut back by 5 bases and J by 6 bases. The CDR3 DNA follows: TGCAGTGCTGCCGGCGCGGGAGGTAGCCTCGATACGCAGTATTTT. Its translation: CSAAGAGGSLDTQYF.

This clonotype showed up just a few times. The rearrangement uses TRBV19 and TRBJ1-6; possibly TRBD1 for D (6 bases). Germline V gene sequence: CDR1 LNHDA, CDR2 SQIVND (reference sequence). There are 14 residues in the CDR3. V lost 6 bases to trimming and J lost 11 bases, with 17 bases between them. The CDR3 protein is CASSAGTLRTPLHF. In DNA, the CDR3 is TGTGCCAGTAGCGCCGGGACACTAAGAACACCCCTCCACTTT. Variable domain in full (rest from reference TRBV19 and TRBJ1-6): DGGITQSPKYLFRKEGQNVTLSCEQNLNHDAMYWYRQDPGQGLRLIYYSQIVNDFQKGDIAEGYSVSREKKESFPLTVTSAQKNPTAFYLCASSAGTLRTPLHFGNGTRLTVT.

This clonotype was detected only once. Relative to the germline gene, one junction end is altered; a read error may explain this. V is TRBV28 and J is TRBJ2-2; tentatively, D is TRBD1 or TRBD2 (7 bases each). The CDR3 is 14 amino acids. Germline V gene data show CDR1 as MDHEN and CDR2 as SYDVKM. The CDR3 bases are TGTGCCAGCAGTTTGCCAGGGGGGGCCGGGGAGCCGTTTTTT. Amino acid sequence: CASSLPGGAGEPFF.